These T cell receptor beta chains were read from a single sample in a study of regulatory T cells in long-lasting Graves disease. One entry per CDR3 protein results from TCRdb running MiXCR on the multiplex PCR reads. The data hold 450,000 to 500,000 distinct CDR3 sequences, with 15% to 20% observed a single time. The sample also formed part of further work on T cells in Graves' hyperthyroidism and ophthalmopathy.

Sequencing was performed on peripheral blood mononuclear cells (PBMCs), taken at new diagnosis, from a patient treated with antithyroid drugs. The receptor set was obtained from a man aged 40-55 years with Graves disease. CDR3s include the opening cysteine and the closing phenylalanine or tryptophan. D genes are given only for firm matches. Part of the rows lack a size; the others show once, few, many or a class for expanded clones.

cdr3_nt cdr3_aa j_call clone_size d_call v_call
TGTGCCAGCAGCGCACGGGACTTTCCTTCGGTCCCAGATACGCAGTATTTT CASSARDFPSVPDTQYF TRBJ2-3 few - TRBV9
TGCAGTGCTAGAGGAGGGGCTAACTACAATGAGCAGTTCTTC CSARGGANYNEQFF TRBJ2-1 many - TRBV20-1
TGTGCCAGCTCACCAACACTAGCGGAAGAGCAGTTCTTC CASSPTLAEEQFF TRBJ2-1 many TRBD2 TRBV18
TGCGCCAGCAGCCAAGATCTCGGGCAGTACTTC CASSQDLGQYF TRBJ2-7 few - TRBV4-1
TGTGCCATCAGTGACAGACAGGAATCTAGAGAGCAGTACTTC CAISDRQESREQYF TRBJ2-7 - - TRBV10-3
TGCGCCAGCAGTGGAAGGGGGCAAGACGAGCAGTACTTC CASSGRGQDEQYF TRBJ2-7 few TRBD1 TRBV5-1
TGCAGTGCCCCGACCGTCCCCGGGTTAGGGACCCAGTACTTC CSAPTVPGLGTQYF TRBJ2-5 many - TRBV20-1
TGCGCCAGCAGACCCGGGACAGGGGATCAGCCCCAGCATTTT CASRPGTGDQPQHF TRBJ1-5 few TRBD1 TRBV5-1
TGCAGTGCTAAAGACAGCACCTTCCTGGAGACCCAGTACTTC CSAKDSTFLETQYF TRBJ2-5 many - TRBV20-1
TGCGCCAGCTCCACGGGGGGACTAGCAGGCGAGCAGTTCTTC CASSTGGLAGEQFF TRBJ2-1 - TRBD2 TRBV5-1
TGTGCCAGCAGCCCACACGGGACTAGCGGGAGGAAAGAGACCCAGTACTTC CASSPHGTSGRKETQYF TRBJ2-5 many TRBD2 TRBV7-9
TGTGCCAGCAGGCCACCCACTAGCGGGGTGAACACCGGGGAGCTGTTTTTT CASRPPTSGVNTGELFF TRBJ2-2 many TRBD2 TRBV2
TGTGTCAGCAGCGGGACTGTGGCTGGCTACACCTTC CVSSGTVAGYTF TRBJ1-2 - - TRBV6-2/TRBV6-3
TGTGCCAGCAGCCCCCGTTGGGGACAGGGCCACGAGCAGTACTTC CASSPRWGQGHEQYF TRBJ2-7 - TRBD1 TRBV9
TGTGCCAGCAGCCCCAACTCCTGGACATACACAGATACGCAGTATTTT CASSPNSWTYTDTQYF TRBJ2-3 few - TRBV7-3
TGTGCCTGGAGTGTAAGGAGGGGCTCTGGAAACACCATATATTTT CAWSVRRGSGNTIYF TRBJ1-3 few - TRBV30
TGTGCCAGCAGTTACTCGTTAATAGCGGGAACTTTTTATGAGCAGTTCTTC CASSYSLIAGTFYEQFF TRBJ2-1 many TRBD2 TRBV6-2/TRBV6-3
TGTGCCAGCAGCAAAATTGGACTAGCGGGCACAGATACGCAGTATTTT CASSKIGLAGTDTQYF TRBJ2-3 - TRBD2 TRBV7-2
TGTGCCAGCACCAGACAGGGGGCGCCAATTACGAACACTGAAGCTTTCTTT CASTRQGAPITNTEAFF TRBJ1-1 many TRBD1 TRBV6-1
TGCAGTGCTAGAGTGGTAGGGGGTACAGATACGCAGTATTTT CSARVVGGTDTQYF TRBJ2-3 once - TRBV20-1
TGTGCCAGCAGCTATGACTATAGCGGGGGGGAGACCCAGTACTTC CASSYDYSGGETQYF TRBJ2-5 - TRBD2 TRBV7-8
TGTGCCAGCAGCTCCATGGGGTCACCCCTCCACTTT CASSSMGSPLHF TRBJ1-6 many - TRBV11-3
TGTGCCAGTAGGACCCTCGGGGGGGCCGGGGAGCTGTTTTTT CASRTLGGAGELFF TRBJ2-2 - TRBD2 TRBV19
TGTGCCAGCAGTTCCTCTAGACTAGCGGGAGTCGAGCAGTACTTC CASSSSRLAGVEQYF TRBJ2-7 many TRBD2 TRBV12-3/TRBV12-4
TGTGCCAGCAGCTTAGGAGGGTCCCCAGGGATGCCCCAGCATTTT CASSLGGSPGMPQHF TRBJ1-5 few - TRBV7-9
TGCAGTGCTAGGCCCGTTGTGTCCTACGAGCAGTACTTC CSARPVVSYEQYF TRBJ2-7 many - TRBV20-1
TGTGCCAGCAGCTCCCTGTCGTGGCGGACAGAGAACACTGAAGCTTTCTTT CASSSLSWRTENTEAFF TRBJ1-1 many - TRBV11-2
TGTGCCAGCAGCAGGACAGCTTTTGAGACCCAGTACTTT CASSRTAFETQYF TRBJ2-5 - - TRBV12-3/TRBV12-4
TGTGCCAGCAGGCTACTAGCGGGAGGATCGAACACCGGGGAGCTGTTTTTT CASRLLAGGSNTGELFF TRBJ2-2 many TRBD2 TRBV2
TGTGCCAGCGGCGGGGCGGGAGTTCAAGAGACCCAGTACTTC CASGGAGVQETQYF TRBJ2-5 many TRBD2 TRBV2
TGCGCCAGCAGCTACACAGGGGGCCCCTACAATGAGCAGTTCTTC CASSYTGGPYNEQFF TRBJ2-1 few TRBD1 TRBV5-1
TGTGCCAGCAGCTCCGGGACGCTAACAGCTTTCTTT CASSSGTLTAFF TRBJ1-1 few - TRBV7-9
TGTGCCAGCAGTCAGGGGCGGGAGGGCCTGAAGACCCAGTACTTC CASSQGREGLKTQYF TRBJ2-5 - TRBD2 TRBV4-2
TGTGCCAGCAGTTACTCTAGGACTAGCGGGTCCGCGAACACCGGGGAGCTGTTTTTT CASSYSRTSGSANTGELFF TRBJ2-2 many TRBD2 TRBV6-5
TGCGCCAGCAGCTTGGAAGGGGGCGGGGGTCGGGGGCCCCAGCATTTT CASSLEGGGGRGPQHF TRBJ1-5 - TRBD1 TRBV5-1
TGCAGTGCTAGAGATCCCGGATCTAGCACAGATACGCAGTATTTT CSARDPGSSTDTQYF TRBJ2-3 - - TRBV20-1
TGTGCCAGCAGTTTATTTGGGACAGGGAACGAGCAGTACTTC CASSLFGTGNEQYF TRBJ2-7 - TRBD1 TRBV28
TGTGCCTGGAGTGTCAACGGGCCGGGACTAGCGGGAGAAAAGACCCAGTACTTC CAWSVNGPGLAGEKTQYF TRBJ2-5 many TRBD2 TRBV30
TGTGCCAGCAGTTACTCTGTGGGAGGGGTCTACGAGCAGTACTTC CASSYSVGGVYEQYF TRBJ2-7 once TRBD2 TRBV6-2/TRBV6-3
TGCAGTGCTAGAGCCCCACAGAACACTGAAGCTTTCTTT CSARAPQNTEAFF TRBJ1-1 many - TRBV20-1
TGTGCCAGCTCGGAGCGCCCCTACGAGCAGTACTTC CASSERPYEQYF TRBJ2-7 many - TRBV6-1
TGCGCCAGCAGCCTCATACCGGGACAACGAAATCAGCCCCAGCATTTT CASSLIPGQRNQPQHF TRBJ1-5 - - TRBV4-1
TGCGCCAGCAGCTTGGATGGGGGGAGATACAATGAGCAGTTCTTC CASSLDGGRYNEQFF TRBJ2-1 many - TRBV5-1
TGTGCCAGCACCCCGGACAGGGATTCACCCCTCCACTTT CASTPDRDSPLHF TRBJ1-6 few TRBD1 TRBV12-3/TRBV12-4
TGTGCCAGCAGGGAAGGGGACAGGGGTGTCTACGAGCAGTACTTC CASREGDRGVYEQYF TRBJ2-7 - TRBD1 TRBV6-2/TRBV6-3
TGCGCCAGCAGCTTTGGCGGGATTGAGCAGTTCTTC CASSFGGIEQFF TRBJ2-1 many - TRBV5-1
TGCAGTGCTGGGACAGGGGACACAGATACGCAGTATTTT CSAGTGDTDTQYF TRBJ2-3 many TRBD1 TRBV20-1
TGTGCCAGCAGTTTAGGTGGGGTTGGAAACGTCTACGAGCAGTACTTC CASSLGGVGNVYEQYF TRBJ2-7 many - TRBV27
TGTGCCAGCACGTGGAATGGCGCTTCGAACACTGAAGCTTTCTTT CASTWNGASNTEAFF TRBJ1-1 many - TRBV6-1
TGTGCCAGTAGTATTACGAGCGGGAGGGCCGTCGAGCAGTACTTC CASSITSGRAVEQYF TRBJ2-7 - TRBD2 TRBV19
TGTGCCAGTAGTATGAGCGGCTACGAGCAGTACTTC CASSMSGYEQYF TRBJ2-7 many - TRBV19
TGTGCCAGTAGTCCTTTCGCGGGAGGGCCTAGGAATGAGCAGTTCTTC CASSPFAGGPRNEQFF TRBJ2-1 few TRBD2 TRBV19
TGTGCCAGCACCAGGCCAGGGGGCTACGAGCAGTACTTC CASTRPGGYEQYF TRBJ2-7 few TRBD1 TRBV6-1
TGTGCCAGCACCCTTGGCGGTAGCTCCTACAATGAGCAGTTCTTC CASTLGGSSYNEQFF TRBJ2-1 many - TRBV12-3/TRBV12-4
TGTGCCAGCAGCTTAGAACCGGGACTCCTTACCAATGAGCAGTTCTTC CASSLEPGLLTNEQFF TRBJ2-1 few - TRBV11-2
TGTGCCAGCAACACAGGGGCGCAGAACTATGGCTACACCTTC CASNTGAQNYGYTF TRBJ1-2 many TRBD1 TRBV28